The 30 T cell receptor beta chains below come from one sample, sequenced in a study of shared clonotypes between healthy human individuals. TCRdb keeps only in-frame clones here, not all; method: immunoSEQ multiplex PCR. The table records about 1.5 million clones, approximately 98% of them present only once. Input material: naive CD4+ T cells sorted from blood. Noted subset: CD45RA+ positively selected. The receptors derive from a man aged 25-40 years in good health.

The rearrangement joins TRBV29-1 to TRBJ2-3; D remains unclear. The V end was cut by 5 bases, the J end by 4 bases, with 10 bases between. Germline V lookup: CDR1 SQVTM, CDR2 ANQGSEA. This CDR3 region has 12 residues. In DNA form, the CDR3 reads TGCAGCGTTTATAAGGGCGCAGATACGCAGTATTTT. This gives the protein CSVYKGADTQYF.

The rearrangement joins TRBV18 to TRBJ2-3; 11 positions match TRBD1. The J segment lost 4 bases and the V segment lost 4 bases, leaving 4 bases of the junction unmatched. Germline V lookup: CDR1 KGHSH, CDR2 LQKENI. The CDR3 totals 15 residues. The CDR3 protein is CASSRTGGISDTQYF. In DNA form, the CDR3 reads TGTGCCAGCTCACGGACAGGGGGCATTTCAGATACGCAGTATTTT.

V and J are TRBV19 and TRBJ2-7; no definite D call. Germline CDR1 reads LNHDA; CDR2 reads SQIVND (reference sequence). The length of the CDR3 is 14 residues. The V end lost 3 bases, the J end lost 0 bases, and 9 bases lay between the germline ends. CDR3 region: CASSISASSYEQYF. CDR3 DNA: TGTGCCAGTAGTATTTCGGCTAGCTCCTACGAGCAGTACTTC.

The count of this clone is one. The CDR3 nucleotides are TGTGCCAGCAGCATTGACTGGAACACTGAAGCTTTCTTT. Its protein product is CASSIDWNTEAFF. The chain employs TRBV11-2 and TRBJ1-1, with D unclear. Germline V gene lookup returns CDR1 SGHAT and CDR2 FQNNGV. The V gene lost 5 bases and the J gene lost 1 base, with 8 bases spanning the gap. The CDR3 has 13 residues.

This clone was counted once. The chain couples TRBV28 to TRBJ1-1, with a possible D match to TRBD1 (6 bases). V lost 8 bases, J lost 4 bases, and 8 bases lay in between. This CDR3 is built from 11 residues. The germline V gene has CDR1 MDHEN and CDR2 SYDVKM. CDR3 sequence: CASARGTEAFF. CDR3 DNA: TGTGCCAGCGCCAGGGGCACTGAAGCTTTCTTT.

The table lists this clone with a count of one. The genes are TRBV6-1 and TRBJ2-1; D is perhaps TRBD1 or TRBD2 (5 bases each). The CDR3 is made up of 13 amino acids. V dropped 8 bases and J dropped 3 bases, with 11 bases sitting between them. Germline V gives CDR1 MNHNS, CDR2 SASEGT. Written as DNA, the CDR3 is TGTGCCAGCCGGGACGCGGGCTACAATGAGCAGTTCTTC. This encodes CASRDAGYNEQFF.

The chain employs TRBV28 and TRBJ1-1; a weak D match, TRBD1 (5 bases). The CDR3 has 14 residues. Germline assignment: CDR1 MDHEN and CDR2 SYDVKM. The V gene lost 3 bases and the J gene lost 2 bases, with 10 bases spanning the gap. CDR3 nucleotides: TGTGCCAGCAGTTTTCGGGGGAGAAACACTGAAGCTTTCTTT. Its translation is CASSFRGRNTEAFF.

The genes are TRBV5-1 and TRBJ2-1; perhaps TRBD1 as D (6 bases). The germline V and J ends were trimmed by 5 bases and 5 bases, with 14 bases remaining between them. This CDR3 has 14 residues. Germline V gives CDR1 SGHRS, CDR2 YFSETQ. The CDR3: CASRGQSGHNEQFF. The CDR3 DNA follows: TGCGCCAGCAGAGGACAGAGCGGACACAATGAGCAGTTCTTC.

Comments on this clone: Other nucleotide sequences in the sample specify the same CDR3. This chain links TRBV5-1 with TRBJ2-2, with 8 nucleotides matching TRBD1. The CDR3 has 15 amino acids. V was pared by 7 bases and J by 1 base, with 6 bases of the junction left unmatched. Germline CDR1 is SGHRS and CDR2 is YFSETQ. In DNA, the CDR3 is TGCGCCAGCCGGTCCGGACAGGGGAACACCGGGGAGCTGTTTTTT. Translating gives CASRSGQGNTGELFF.

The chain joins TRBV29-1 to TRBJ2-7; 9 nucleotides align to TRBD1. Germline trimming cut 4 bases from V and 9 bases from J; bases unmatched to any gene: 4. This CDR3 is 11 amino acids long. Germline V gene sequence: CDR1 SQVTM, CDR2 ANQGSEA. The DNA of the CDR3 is TGCAGCGTTGGGGACAGGGTTCGGCAGTACTTC. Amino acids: CSVGDRVRQYF.

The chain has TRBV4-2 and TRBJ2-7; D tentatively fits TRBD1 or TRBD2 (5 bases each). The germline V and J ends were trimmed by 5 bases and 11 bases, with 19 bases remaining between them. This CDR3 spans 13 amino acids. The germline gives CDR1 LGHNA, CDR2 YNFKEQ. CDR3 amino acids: CASSEAIAGTEYF. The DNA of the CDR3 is TGTGCCAGCAGCGAAGCAATAGCCGGGACCGAGTACTTC.

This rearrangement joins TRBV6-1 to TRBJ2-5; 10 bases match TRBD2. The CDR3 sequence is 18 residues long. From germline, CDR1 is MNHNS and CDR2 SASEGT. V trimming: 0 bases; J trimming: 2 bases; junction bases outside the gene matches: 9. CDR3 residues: CASSEALAGTVGQETQYF. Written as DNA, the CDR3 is TGTGCCAGCAGTGAAGCACTAGCGGGAACGGTGGGGCAAGAGACCCAGTACTTC.

Written as DNA, the CDR3 is TGTGCCAGCAGCTCTCAGGTCTGGACAGGGAGAGGCACCGGGGAGCTGTTTTTT. As protein: CASSSQVWTGRGTGELFF. The rearrangement joins TRBV11-2 to TRBJ2-2, with 8 bases aligning to TRBD1. The CDR3 is made up of 18 amino acids. With V trimmed by 4 bases and J by 4 bases, 14 bases remained unmatched. CDR1 is SGHAT and CDR2 is FQNNGV in the germline V gene.

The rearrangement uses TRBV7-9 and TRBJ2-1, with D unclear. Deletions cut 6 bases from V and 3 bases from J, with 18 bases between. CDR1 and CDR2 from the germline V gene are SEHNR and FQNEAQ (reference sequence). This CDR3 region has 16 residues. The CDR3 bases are TGTGCCAGCAGGGCCCAAGTAGACCGAGGCTACAATGAGCAGTTCTTC. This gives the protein CASRAQVDRGYNEQFF.

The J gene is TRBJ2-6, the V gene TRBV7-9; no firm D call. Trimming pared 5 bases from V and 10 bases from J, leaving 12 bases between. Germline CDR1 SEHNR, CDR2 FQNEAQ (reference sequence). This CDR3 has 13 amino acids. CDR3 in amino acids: CASSREMANVLTF. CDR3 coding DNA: TGTGCCAGCAGCCGTGAAATGGCTAACGTCCTGACTTTC.

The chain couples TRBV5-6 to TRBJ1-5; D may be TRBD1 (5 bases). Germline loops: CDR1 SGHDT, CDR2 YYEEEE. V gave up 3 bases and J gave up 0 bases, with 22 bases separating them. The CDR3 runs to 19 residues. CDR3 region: CASSSPPGLKLYSNQPQHF. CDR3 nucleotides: TGTGCCAGCAGCTCGCCACCGGGACTGAAATTGTATAGCAATCAGCCCCAGCATTTT.

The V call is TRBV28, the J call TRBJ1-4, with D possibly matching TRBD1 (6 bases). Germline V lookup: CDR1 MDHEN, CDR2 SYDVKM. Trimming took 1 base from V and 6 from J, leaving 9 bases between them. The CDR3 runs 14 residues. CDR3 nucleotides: TGTGCCAGCAGTTTATACAGGGTAGATGAAAAACTGTTTTTT. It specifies CASSLYRVDEKLFF.

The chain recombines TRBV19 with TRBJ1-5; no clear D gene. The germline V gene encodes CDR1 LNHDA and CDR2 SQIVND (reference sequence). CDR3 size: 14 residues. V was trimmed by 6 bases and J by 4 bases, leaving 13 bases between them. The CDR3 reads CASRDQTGNQPQHF. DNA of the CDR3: TGTGCCAGTAGAGATCAGACGGGAAATCAGCCCCAGCATTTT. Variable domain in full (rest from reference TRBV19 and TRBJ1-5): DGGITQSPKYLFRKEGQNVTLSCEQNLNHDAMYWYRQDPGQGLRLIYYSQIVNDFQKGDIAEGYSVSREKKESFPLTVTSAQKNPTAFYLCASRDQTGNQPQHFGDGTRLSIL.

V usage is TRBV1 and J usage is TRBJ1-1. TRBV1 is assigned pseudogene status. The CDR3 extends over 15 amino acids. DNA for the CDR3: TGCACCAGCAGCCAGACGAGGGCGGGGGGCACTGAAGCTTTCTTT. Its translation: CTSSQTRAGGTEAFF.

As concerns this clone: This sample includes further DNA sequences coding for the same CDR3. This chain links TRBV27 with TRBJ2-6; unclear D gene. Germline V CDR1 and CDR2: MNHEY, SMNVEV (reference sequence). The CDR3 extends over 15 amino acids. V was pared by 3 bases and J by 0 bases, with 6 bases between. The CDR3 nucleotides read TGTGCCAGCAGTTTTTGGGGCTCTGGGGCCAACGTCCTGACTTTC. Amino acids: CASSFWGSGANVLTF.

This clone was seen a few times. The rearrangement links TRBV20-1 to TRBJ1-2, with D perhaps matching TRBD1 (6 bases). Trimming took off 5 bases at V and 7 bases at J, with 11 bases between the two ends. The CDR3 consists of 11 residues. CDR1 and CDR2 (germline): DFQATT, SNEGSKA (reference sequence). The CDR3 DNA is TGCAGTGCTCTACAGGGTTCTGGCTACACCTTC. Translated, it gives CSALQGSGYTF.

The DNA for the CDR3 is TGTGCCAGCAGCCGAGGCAGGGGCACCGGGGAGCTGTTTTTT. It specifies CASSRGRGTGELFF. The chain is built from TRBV9 and TRBJ2-2; D might be TRBD1 (6 bases). The germline CDR1 and CDR2 sequences are SGDLS and YYNGEE. The CDR3 has 14 amino acids. The V gene lost 4 bases and the J gene lost 4 bases, with 11 bases spanning the gap.

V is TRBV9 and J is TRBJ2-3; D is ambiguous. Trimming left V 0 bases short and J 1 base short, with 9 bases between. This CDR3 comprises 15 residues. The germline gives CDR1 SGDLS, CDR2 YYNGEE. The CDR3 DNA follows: TGTGCCAGCAGCGTAGGATTCACGGGCACAGATACGCAGTATTTT. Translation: CASSVGFTGTDTQYF. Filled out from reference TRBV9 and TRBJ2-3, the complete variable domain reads DSGVTQTPKHLITATGQRVTLRCSPRSGDLSVYWYQQSLDQGLQFLIQYYNGEERAKGNILERFSAQQFPDLHSELNLSSLELGDSALYFCASSVGFTGTDTQYFGPGTRLTVL.

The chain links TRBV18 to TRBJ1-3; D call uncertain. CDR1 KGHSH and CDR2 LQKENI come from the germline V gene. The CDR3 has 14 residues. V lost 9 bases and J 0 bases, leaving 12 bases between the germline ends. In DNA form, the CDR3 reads TGTGCCAGTGGAGATAGAACCTCTGGAAACACCATATATTTT. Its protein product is CASGDRTSGNTIYF.

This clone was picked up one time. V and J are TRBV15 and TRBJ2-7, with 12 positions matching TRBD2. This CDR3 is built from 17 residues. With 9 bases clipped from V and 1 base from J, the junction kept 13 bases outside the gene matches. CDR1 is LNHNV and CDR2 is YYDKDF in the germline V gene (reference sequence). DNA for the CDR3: TGTGCCACTAGTATGGACTCGGGGACTAGCGGGTCCTACGAGCAGTACTTC. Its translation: CATSMDSGTSGSYEQYF.

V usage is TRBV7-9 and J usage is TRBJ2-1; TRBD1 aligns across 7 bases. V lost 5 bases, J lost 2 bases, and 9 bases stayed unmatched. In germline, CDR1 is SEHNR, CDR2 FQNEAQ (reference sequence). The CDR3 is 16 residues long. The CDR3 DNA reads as TGTGCCAGCAGCGGGATAGGACAGGAGCCCTACAATGAGCAGTTCTTC. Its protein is CASSGIGQEPYNEQFF.

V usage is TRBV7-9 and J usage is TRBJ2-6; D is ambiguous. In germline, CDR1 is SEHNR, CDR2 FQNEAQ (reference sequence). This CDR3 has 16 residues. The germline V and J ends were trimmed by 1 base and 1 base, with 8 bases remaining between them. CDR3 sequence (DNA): TGTGCCAGCAGCTTAGTGACTGGGTCTGGGGCCAACGTCCTGACTTTC. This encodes CASSLVTGSGANVLTF. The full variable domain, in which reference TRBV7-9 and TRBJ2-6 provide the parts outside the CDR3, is DTGVSQNPRHKITKRGQNVTFRCDPISEHNRLYWYRQTLGQGPEFLTYFQNEAQLEKSRLLSDRFSAERPKGSFSTLEIQRTEQGDSAMYLCASSLVTGSGANVLTFGAGSRLTVL.

This CDR3 reads CASSLTSGRHADTQYF. CDR3 sequence (DNA): TGTGCCAGCAGCCTGACTAGCGGGAGACACGCAGATACGCAGTATTTT. V gene TRBV7-2 combines with J gene TRBJ2-3, with TRBD2 matching over 12 bases. The CDR3 covers 16 residues. V dropped 5 bases and J dropped 4; count of bases not matched to a gene: 7. The germline CDR1 and CDR2 sequences are SGHTA and FQGNSA.

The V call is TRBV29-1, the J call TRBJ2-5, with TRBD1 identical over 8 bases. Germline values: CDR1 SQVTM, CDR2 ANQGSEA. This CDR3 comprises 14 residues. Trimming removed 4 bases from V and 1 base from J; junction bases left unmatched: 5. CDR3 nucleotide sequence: TGCAGCGTTGTGGACACAGGGGGCCAAGAGACCCAGTACTTC. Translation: CSVVDTGGQETQYF.

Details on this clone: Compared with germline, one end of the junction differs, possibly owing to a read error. CDR3 sequence reads: CASQGASSRANVLTF. The DNA for the CDR3 is TGCGCCAGTCAGGGGGCCAGCTCTAGGGCCAACGTCCTGACTTTC. This chain joins TRBV5-1 and TRBJ2-6, with 8 positions matching TRBD1. The CDR3 length is 15 residues. Per germline, CDR1 SGHRS and CDR2 YFSETQ.